This passage covers 32 T cell receptor beta chains from one sample sequenced in a study of regulatory T cells in long-lasting Graves disease. The time point was: newly diagnosed GD, antithyroid drugs for less than 3 months. After RNA was extracted from PBMCs, the TCR library was made from it. TCR beta libraries were built with iRepertoire HTBI primers and Arm-PCR of CDR3 regions. TCRdb re-derived calls from the multiplex PCR reads in MiXCR, one entry per CDR3 protein. The sample records just over 600,000 distinct CDR3 sequences, roughly 15% being singletons. The sample was also linked to a second study, of T cells in Graves' hyperthyroidism and ophthalmopathy.

This material consisted of peripheral blood mononuclear cells (PBMCs), taken at new diagnosis, from a patient treated with antithyroid drugs. These receptors all come from a woman in her twenties or thirties with Graves disease.

This clonotype was detected many times. The chain links TRBV7-2 to TRBJ1-5; possibly TRBD1 for D (5 bases). The CDR3 runs to 13 residues. V lost 5 bases to trimming and J lost 6 bases, with 11 bases between them. CDR1 is SGHTA, CDR2 FQGNSA, per germline. CDR3 coding DNA: TGTGCCAGCAGCCCGGAGGGGCTTCAGCCCCAGCATTTT. Amino acids: CASSPEGLQPQHF. Full variable domain (remainder filled in from reference TRBV7-2 and TRBJ1-5): GAGVSQSPSNKVTEKGKDVELRCDPISGHTALYWYRQSLGQGLEFLIYFQGNSAPDKSGLPSDRFSAERTGGSVSTLTIQRTQQEDSAVYLCASSPEGLQPQHFGDGTRLSIL.

In this sample, this clonotype turned up a few times. As DNA, the CDR3 is TGTGCCAGCAGTTACGCGGGATCACGCACAGATACGCAGTATTTT. Encoded protein: CASSYAGSRTDTQYF. J is TRBJ2-3 and V is TRBV6-2 or TRBV6-3; D is perhaps TRBD2 (6 bases). This CDR3 is 15 amino acids long. Trimming left V 2 bases short and J 1 base short, with 10 bases between. Per the germline V gene, CDR1 is MNHEY and CDR2 is SVGEGT.

This clonotype was counted a few times. This chain joins TRBV28 and TRBJ2-7; D call uncertain. This CDR3 contains 12 residues. Germline V gives CDR1 MDHEN, CDR2 SYDVKM. Trimming shortened V by 1 base and J by 8 bases, and 9 bases separated the two germline ends. CDR3 protein: CASSLLYSQQYF. The DNA of the CDR3 is TGTGCCAGCAGTTTATTATACAGCCAGCAGTACTTC.

The chain links TRBV6-1 to TRBJ2-7; tentatively, D is TRBD1 (7 bases). The V end was cut by 6 bases, the J end by 2 bases, with 11 bases between. In germline, CDR1 is MNHNS, CDR2 SASEGT. The CDR3 is 13 amino acids. DNA for the CDR3: TGTGCCAGCAGATCCAGGGGGGCCTACGAGCAGTACTTC. Protein product: CASRSRGAYEQYF.

This sequence joins TRBV27 and TRBJ2-5, with D perhaps TRBD1 or TRBD2 (6 bases each). Trimming stripped 6 bases from V and 4 bases from J, with 21 bases between. The CDR3 totals 16 residues. Germline CDR1 reads MNHEY; CDR2 reads SMNVEV (reference sequence). The CDR3 loop is CASSPTNTGAGETQYF. In DNA, the CDR3 is TGTGCCAGCAGCCCCACTAATACGGGGGCTGGAGAGACCCAGTACTTC.

This clonotype was seen ten or more times. This sequence joins TRBV27 and TRBJ1-4; D call uncertain. The CDR3 is made up of 16 amino acids. CDR1 is MNHEY and CDR2 is SMNVEV in the germline V gene (reference sequence). Deletions cut 0 bases from V and 6 bases from J, with 14 bases between. CDR3 nucleotides: TGTGCCAGCAGTTTATCTGGTTGGAGGACGGATGAAAAACTGTTTTTT. Translation gives CASSLSGWRTDEKLFF.

In this sample, this clonotype turned up many times. The V and J genes are TRBV19 and TRBJ1-1; D is perhaps TRBD1 (6 bases). With 7 bases removed from V and 0 bases from J, the gap between germline ends came to 15 bases. CDR1 and CDR2 (germline): LNHDA, SQIVND (reference sequence). The CDR3 is 15 amino acids. CDR3 in amino acids: CASMRTATMNTEAFF. The DNA for the CDR3 is TGTGCCAGTATGAGGACAGCTACGATGAACACTGAAGCTTTCTTT.

This clonotype showed up just a few times. This chain connects TRBV4-1 to TRBJ2-5, with D tentatively TRBD2 (6 bases). Per the germline V gene, CDR1 is MGHRA and CDR2 is YSYEKL. The CDR3 is made up of 15 amino acids. V was trimmed by 5 bases and J by 5 bases, leaving 18 bases between them. Here the CDR3 reads CASSKSVAASETQYF. The CDR3 bases are TGCGCCAGCAGCAAAAGCGTAGCGGCCTCGGAGACCCAGTACTTC.

This clonotype was detected a few times. This may stem from a read error, because a much larger clone lies one nucleotide away. V is TRBV3-1 and J is TRBJ2-7; D unclear. CDR1 is LGHDT, CDR2 YNNKEL, per germline (reference sequence). V dropped 3 bases and J dropped 3 bases, with 3 bases sitting between them. The CDR3 covers 11 residues. The CDR3 DNA follows: TGTGCCAGCAGCCATCACTACGAGCAGTACTTC. The encoded protein is CASSHHYEQYF.

The rearrangement links TRBV29-1 to TRBJ2-6, with 8 bases matching TRBD2. Unmatched junction bases numbered 11, after V lost 6 bases and J lost 1 base. The CDR3 extends over 17 amino acids. Germline-derived CDR1 and CDR2 are SQVTM and ANQGSEA. CDR3 DNA: TGCAGCGTCAGAGCGGGAGTAGTTACATCTGGGGCCAACGTCCTGACTTTC. Residues: CSVRAGVVTSGANVLTF.

V usage is TRBV6-1 and J usage is TRBJ1-3; D is perhaps TRBD1 (6 bases). Looked up from germline, CDR1 is MNHNS and CDR2 is SASEGT. The CDR3 consists of 15 residues. V dropped 5 bases and J dropped 4 bases, with 15 bases sitting between them. CDR3 DNA: TGTGCCAGCAGTCCCACGGACAGTCGAGGAAACACCATATATTTT. Translated: CASSPTDSRGNTIYF.

V and J are TRBV20-1 and TRBJ2-5; D not certain. V was pared by 6 bases and J by 1 base, with 15 bases between. CDR1 and CDR2 from the germline V gene are DFQATT and SNEGSKA (reference sequence). The CDR3 is 14 amino acids. CDR3: CSAEVLWGQETQYF. The CDR3 bases are TGCAGTGCCGAGGTCCTTTGGGGCCAAGAGACCCAGTACTTC.

This clonotype was observed at least ten times. The J gene is TRBJ2-1, the V gene TRBV27, with D maybe TRBD2 (7 bases). The germline V gene encodes CDR1 MNHEY and CDR2 SMNVEV (reference sequence). This CDR3 spans 14 amino acids. V lost 2 bases to trimming and J lost 9 bases, with 14 bases between them. The CDR3 bases are TGTGCCAGCAGTTTAGGGGGGGGCTCCTCTGAGCAGTTCTTC. It specifies CASSLGGGSSEQFF.

Many counts were recorded for this clonotype. The chain is built from TRBV18 and TRBJ1-1; D ambiguous. The V end was cut by 8 bases, the J end by 0 bases, with 10 bases between. The CDR3 extends over 13 amino acids. Germline V CDR1 and CDR2: KGHSH, LQKENI. In nucleotides, the CDR3 is TGTGCCAGCAGCCCCCCAATGAACACTGAAGCTTTCTTT. This sequence encodes CASSPPMNTEAFF. Full variable domain (missing parts from reference TRBV18 and TRBJ1-1): NAGVMQNPRHLVRRRGQEARLRCSPMKGHSHVYWYRQLPEEGLKFMVYLQKENIIDESGMPKERFSAEFPKEGPSILRIQQVVRGDSAAYFCASSPPMNTEAFFGQGTRLTVV.

This clonotype was detected many times. V usage is TRBV28 and J usage is TRBJ1-1, with D uncertain. CDR1 and CDR2 from the germline V gene are MDHEN and SYDVKM. The V end lost 6 bases, the J end lost 0 bases, and 8 bases lay between the germline ends. The CDR3 runs 13 residues. Written as DNA, the CDR3 is TGTGCCAGCAGCGTAATGCTGAACACTGAAGCTTTCTTT. Translating gives CASSVMLNTEAFF.

This clonotype has a count of ten or more. The chain employs TRBV12-3 or TRBV12-4 and TRBJ2-7; 10 positions match TRBD2. This CDR3 contains 14 residues. Trimming took 8 bases from V and 5 from J; bases not matched to a gene: 9. The CDR3 region is CASQPSGSRNEQYF. DNA for the CDR3: TGTGCCAGCCAACCTAGCGGGAGCAGGAACGAGCAGTACTTC.

A note on this clonotype: This may arise from a read error, as a much more abundant clone is one base away. The chain recombines TRBV6-1 with TRBJ1-1; D is unresolved. The CDR3 extends over 18 amino acids. Per germline, CDR1 MNHNS and CDR2 SASEGT. CDR3 region: CASTRRRRPDGMNTEALF. In DNA form, the CDR3 reads TGTGCCAGCACCCGCCGTCGTCGACCGGACGGGATGAACACTGAAGCTCTCTTT.

This clonotype was seen at least ten times. J is TRBJ2-7 and V is TRBV2, with 9 bases aligning to TRBD1. This CDR3 contains 15 residues. Germline V CDR1 and CDR2: SNHLY, FYNNEI. V trimming: 6 bases; J trimming: 4 bases; junction bases outside the gene matches: 10. The CDR3 DNA follows: TGTGCCAGCAGGGTTACCGGGACAGGGAGTTACGAGCAGTACTTC. Protein product: CASRVTGTGSYEQYF.

The sample holds a few counts of this clonotype. V usage is TRBV20-1 and J usage is TRBJ2-7; tentative D call: TRBD1 (7 bases). CDR3 length equals 15 residues. Trimming removed 5 bases from V and 5 bases from J, with 22 bases in between. CDR1 is DFQATT and CDR2 is SNEGSKA in the germline V gene (reference sequence). CDR3 sequence reads: CSAHLMAGGSDEQYF. The CDR3 DNA is TGCAGTGCTCACCTGATGGCAGGGGGGTCCGACGAGCAGTACTTC.

This clonotype was picked up many times. The V and J genes are TRBV2 and TRBJ1-4, with 7 bases aligning to TRBD1. The CDR3 loop spans 13 amino acids. V shed 6 bases and J 6 bases; nucleotides not matched to a gene: 4. Germline V gives CDR1 SNHLY, CDR2 FYNNEI. The CDR3 here is CASRGTVYEKLFF. CDR3 DNA sequence: TGTGCCAGCAGAGGGACAGTTTATGAAAAACTGTTTTTT.

The chain uses TRBV6-1 and TRBJ1-3; unclear D gene. Deletions cut 5 bases from V and 0 bases from J, with 14 bases between. This CDR3 has 16 amino acids. Germline V lookup: CDR1 MNHNS, CDR2 SASEGT. The DNA of the CDR3 is TGTGCCAGCAGTCTCACGACACCCAACTCTGGAAACACCATATATTTT. Its translation: CASSLTTPNSGNTIYF.

This clonotype was seen repeatedly, ten times or more. The rearrangement joins TRBV12-5 to TRBJ1-1; D not resolved. V dropped 0 bases and J dropped 6 bases, with 17 bases sitting between them. This CDR3 has 16 residues. The germline V gene has CDR1 LGHNT and CDR2 FRNRAP. The CDR3: CASGLVRGGIMAEAFF. CDR3 DNA: TGTGCTAGTGGTTTGGTACGAGGAGGGATCATGGCTGAAGCTTTCTTT. Variable domain in full (rest from reference TRBV12-5 and TRBJ1-1): DARVTQTPRHKVTEMGQEVTMRCQPILGHNTVFWYRQTMMQGLELLAYFRNRAPLDDSGMPKDRFSAEMPDATLATLKIQPSEPRDSAVYFCASGLVRGGIMAEAFFGQGTRLTVV.

This clonotype was counted ten times or more. The V call is TRBV30, the J call TRBJ2-1; 9 positions match TRBD2. Per germline, CDR1 GTSNPN and CDR2 SVGIG (reference sequence). This CDR3 is built from 16 residues. With 0 bases clipped from V and 7 bases from J, the junction kept 10 bases outside the gene matches. The CDR3 sequence is CAWSVPVSTSGNEQFF. The CDR3 bases are TGTGCCTGGAGTGTACCCGTATCTACTAGCGGGAATGAGCAGTTCTTC. The full variable domain, completed using reference TRBV30 and TRBJ2-1, is SQTIHQWPATLVQPVGSPLSLECTVEGTSNPNLYWYRQAAGRGLQLLFYSVGIGQISSEVPQNLSASRPQDRQFILSSKKLLLSDSGFYLCAWSVPVSTSGNEQFFGPGTRLTVL.

On this clonotype itself: A read error is the likely source, as a far larger clone sits one nucleotide away. This sequence joins TRBV7-9 and TRBJ2-5, with D maybe TRBD1 (6 bases). Germline V gene data show CDR1 as SEHNR and CDR2 as FQNEAQ (reference sequence). CDR3 length equals 15 residues. The CDR3 is CASSLSLGHQEAQYF. The DNA of the CDR3 is TGTGCCAGCAGCTTATCACTGGGACACCAAGAGGCCCAGTACTTC.

This clonotype has a handful of counts. V gene TRBV6-1 combines with J gene TRBJ1-1, with D possibly being TRBD1 (5 bases). Trimming removed 6 bases at V and 3 bases at J, with 14 bases between. CDR1 is MNHNS, CDR2 SASEGT, per germline. The CDR3 runs 14 residues. The CDR3 reads CASRPQVRHTEAFF. CDR3 DNA: TGTGCCAGCAGACCACAGGTGAGGCACACTGAAGCTTTCTTT.

This clonotype was seen repeatedly, ten times or more. The J gene is TRBJ2-1, the V gene TRBV11-2; D tentatively fits TRBD1 or TRBD2 (5 bases each). The ends were cut back, 3 bases at V and 2 bases at J, with 11 bases in the middle. The V gene's germline CDR1 is SGHAT and CDR2 FQNNGV. The CDR3 is 15 amino acids. The CDR3 region is CASSLSGQPYNEQFF. The CDR3 DNA follows: TGTGCCAGCAGCTTGTCGGGGCAGCCCTACAATGAGCAGTTCTTC.

Note on this clonotype: A read error may be the cause here, since a much bigger clone is one base away. The V gene is TRBV7-2, the J gene TRBJ2-3; 7 nucleotides line up with TRBD1. The V segment lost 5 bases and the J segment 4 bases; nucleotides outside the gene matches: 12. This CDR3 comprises 16 residues. Germline V gene data show CDR1 as SGHTA and CDR2 as FQGNSA. The CDR3 region is CASSMTGRSSADTQYF. CDR3 nucleotide sequence: TGTGCCAGCAGCATGACAGGGCGCTCAAGCGCAGATACGCAGTATTTT.

This clonotype was seen a handful of times. The gene calls are TRBV20-1 and TRBJ2-7; 7 nucleotides match TRBD1. Looked up from germline, CDR1 is DFQATT and CDR2 is SNEGSKA (reference sequence). With V trimmed by 2 bases and J by 0 bases, 13 bases remained unmatched. The CDR3 totals 17 residues. DNA of the CDR3: TGCAGTGCTAGAAGCGTTCGGGTGGCAGGGGGCTCCTACGAGCAGTACTTC. Its protein product is CSARSVRVAGGSYEQYF.

This clonotype was seen a handful of times. A much larger clonotype is one base distant, so this may be a read error. The genes are TRBV5-8 and TRBJ2-7; D uncertain. The CDR3 spans 12 residues. Per the germline V gene, CDR1 is SGHTS and CDR2 is YDEGEE. V was shortened by 5 bases and J by 3 bases, with 9 bases between the two germline ends. CDR3 sequence (DNA): TGTGCCAGCAGACCGGACGTCTACGAGCAGTACTTC. Translated, it gives CASRPDVYEQYF.

This clonotype showed up just a few times. V and J are TRBV24-1 and TRBJ2-4; the D is unclear. Trimming pared 3 bases from V and 0 bases from J, leaving 5 bases between. The CDR3 runs 14 residues. Germline V gene data show CDR1 as KGHDR and CDR2 as SFDVKD. The CDR3 loop reads CATSDGQAKNIQYF. For the CDR3, the DNA is TGTGCCACCAGTGATGGTCAAGCCAAAAACATTCAGTACTTC.

The chain combines TRBV6-2 or TRBV6-3 with TRBJ1-5; 9 nucleotides match TRBD1. Germline V gene lookup returns CDR1 MNHEY and CDR2 SVGEGT. This CDR3 has 15 amino acids. Trimming took 5 bases from V and 4 from J; bases not matched to a gene: 6. CDR3 DNA: TGTGCCAGCAGTCTGGACAGGGGTATTAATCAGCCCCAGCATTTT. Its protein product is CASSLDRGINQPQHF.

This sequence joins TRBV10-3 and TRBJ1-1, with D possibly matching TRBD1 (5 bases). The CDR3 is 12 amino acids. The germline gives CDR1 ENHRY, CDR2 SYGVKD. V gave up 6 bases and J gave up 8 bases, with 13 bases separating them. This chain's CDR3 is CAIRKGVEEAFF. As DNA, the CDR3 is TGTGCCATCAGGAAAGGGGTAGAGGAAGCTTTCTTT.